This TCR beta chain was found in a study of shared clonotypes between healthy human individuals. This clone showed up just once. Measured with immunoSEQ multiplex PCR; TCRdb has only the in-frame clones, and not every one. The profile shows approximately 1,500,000 clones, under 99% of them singletons. This CDR3 is built from 18 residues. In germline, CDR1 is SNHLY, CDR2 FYNNEI. V was cut by 6 bases and J by 8 bases, with 29 bases left in between. The chain uses TRBV2 and TRBJ2-1; D assignment may be TRBD1 or TRBD2 (5 bases each). The TCR originated in a man aged 30 to 45 in good health. Sample: naive CD4+ T cells sorted from blood. The subset was: CD45RA+ positively selected. CDR3 nucleotide sequence: TGTGCCAGCAGCGTCCGGGACGATTGGAGAGTGGGTCAGGATGAGCAGTTCTTC. Protein sequence: CASSVRDDWRVGQDEQFF.